The 14 T cell receptor beta chains in this list originate from one sample, sequenced in a study of CD4 T cells in relation to SARS-CoV-2 and coronaviruses. Profiled with immunoSEQ multiplex PCR; TCRdb holds only in-frame clones, not every one. The table includes about 21,000 clones, 76% detected once. Their target antigens are unknown. The unexposed donors gave CD4+ T cells in about 2011-2018, prior to COVID-19. After about 10 days of culture, CD4+ T cells were isolated. The sample was CD4+ T cells from PBMCs, cultured in vitro. The receptor set was obtained from a human donor in good health.

The V gene is TRBV5-5, the J gene TRBJ2-7, with a possible D match to TRBD1 (6 bases). This CDR3 has 14 residues. Germline V CDR1 and CDR2: SGHKS, YYEKEE (reference sequence). Between the trimmed V and J ends, which lost 4 bases and 4 bases, there was a span of 15 bases. Here the CDR3 DNA reads TGTGCCAGCAGCATAGCCGGGACACAGTACGAGCAGTACTTC. Translated, it gives CASSIAGTQYEQYF.

The CDR3 DNA reads as TGTGCCAGCAGCTTAGACTTGGGGTCCTACAATGAGCAGTTCTTC. Protein sequence: CASSLDLGSYNEQFF. The chain combines TRBV7-9 with TRBJ2-1; D unresolved. Germline V CDR1 and CDR2: SEHNR, FQNEAQ (reference sequence). This CDR3 region has 15 residues. V was shortened by 1 base and J by 1 base, with 8 bases between the two germline ends.

This clone was seen a handful of times. The rearrangement joins TRBV2 to TRBJ1-3, with 7 bases identical to TRBD1. CDR1 is SNHLY, CDR2 FYNNEI, per germline. This CDR3 region has 22 residues. V gave up 2 bases and J gave up 0 bases; unmatched junction bases: 22. The CDR3 DNA follows: TGTGCCAGCAGTGAATCAGGGGGACAGAGAACTTCTCTGAGACACTCTGGAAACACCATATATTTT. Protein product: CASSESGGQRTSLRHSGNTIYF.

V usage is TRBV7-2 and J usage is TRBJ2-1, with D possibly being TRBD1 (6 bases). Per the germline V gene, CDR1 is SGHTA and CDR2 is FQGNSA. Trimming left V 3 bases short and J 4 bases short, with 10 bases between. CDR3 length equals 14 residues. The CDR3 sequence: CASSLRGSYNEQFF. The DNA for the CDR3 is TGTGCCAGCAGCTTGAGGGGGTCGTACAATGAGCAGTTCTTC.

The V call is TRBV27, the J call TRBJ2-5; D is perhaps TRBD2 (6 bases). The CDR3 runs to 14 residues. Trimming removed 7 bases at V and 2 bases at J, with 14 bases between. Germline loops: CDR1 MNHEY, CDR2 SMNVEV (reference sequence). The CDR3 spells CASKGDWNQETQYF. The CDR3 DNA reads TGTGCCAGCAAAGGGGACTGGAATCAAGAGACCCAGTACTTC.

This rearrangement joins TRBV7-6 to TRBJ2-5; 7 bases are shared with TRBD1. With V trimmed by 1 base and J by 2 bases, 4 bases remained unmatched. The CDR3 length is 15 residues. CDR1 is SGHVS and CDR2 is FNYEAQ in the germline V gene. The chain's CDR3 is CASSLGDREQETQYF. The CDR3 nucleotides read TGTGCCAGCAGCTTAGGGGACAGAGAACAAGAGACCCAGTACTTC.

V and J are TRBV5-5 and TRBJ2-4; D may be TRBD1 or TRBD2 (6 bases each). The length of the CDR3 is 15 residues. Germline V lookup: CDR1 SGHKS, CDR2 YYEKEE (reference sequence). Trimming removed 0 bases at V and 8 bases at J, with 15 bases between. The CDR3 protein is CASSLATGPGDIQYF. In DNA, the CDR3 is TGTGCCAGCAGCTTGGCCACAGGGCCGGGAGACATTCAGTACTTC.

This chain connects TRBV5-1 to TRBJ2-2; a possible D gene is TRBD1 (7 bases). Trimming took 3 bases from V and 6 from J, leaving 15 bases between them. The length of the CDR3 is 15 residues. Germline V CDR1 and CDR2: SGHRS, YFSETQ. The CDR3 is CASSWGDSIAGELFF. The CDR3 coding sequence is TGCGCCAGCAGCTGGGGGGACAGTATCGCCGGGGAGCTGTTTTTT.

The chain uses TRBV9 and TRBJ1-1, with TRBD1 matching 9 bases. Germline assignment: CDR1 SGDLS and CDR2 YYNGEE. With V trimmed by 4 bases and J by 4 bases, 5 bases remained unmatched. The CDR3 is made up of 14 amino acids. CDR3 DNA: TGTGCCAGCAGCCTCGGGACAGGGCTCACTGAAGCTTTCTTT. This gives the protein CASSLGTGLTEAFF.

The chain couples TRBV7-6 to TRBJ2-3, with 7 bases fitting TRBD2. Germline V gene lookup returns CDR1 SGHVS and CDR2 FNYEAQ. J lost 0 bases, V lost 5 bases, and 5 bases had no gene match. The CDR3 is 15 residues long. This CDR3 reads CASSPSGASTDTQYF. DNA of the CDR3: TGTGCCAGCAGCCCCAGCGGGGCAAGCACAGATACGCAGTATTTT.

The chain combines TRBV10-2 with TRBJ1-2, with 7 bases fitting TRBD1. The J segment lost 5 bases and the V segment lost 4 bases, leaving 10 bases of the junction unmatched. CDR3 size: 15 residues. Germline V gives CDR1 WSHSY, CDR2 SAAADI. This chain's CDR3 is CASSGGTGDGYGYTF. DNA of the CDR3: TGCGCCAGCAGTGGGGGAACAGGGGACGGATATGGCTACACCTTC.

This rearrangement joins TRBV4-2 to TRBJ2-1; tentatively, D is TRBD1 (7 bases). The CDR3 loop spans 17 amino acids. Germline V lookup: CDR1 LGHNA, CDR2 YNFKEQ. Trimming removed 0 bases from V and 0 bases from J, with 12 bases in between. The CDR3 nucleotides read TGTGCCAGCAGCCAAGAAGGAGGGACAGCCTCCTACAATGAGCAGTTCTTC. Protein: CASSQEGGTASYNEQFF.

The table lists this clone with a count of one. J is TRBJ2-1 and V is TRBV5-5; 9 bases map to TRBD2. The J segment lost 4 bases and the V segment lost 2 bases, leaving 4 bases of the junction unmatched. Germline values: CDR1 SGHKS, CDR2 YYEKEE (reference sequence). The CDR3 sequence is 15 residues long. The CDR3 is CASSFGLAGYNEQFF. The CDR3 bases are TGTGCCAGCAGCTTTGGCCTAGCGGGATACAATGAGCAGTTCTTC.

J is TRBJ2-7 and V is TRBV4-1; the D gene is possibly TRBD2 (6 bases). V was cut by 0 bases and J by 1 base, with 10 bases left in between. Germline assignment: CDR1 MGHRA and CDR2 YSYEKL. This CDR3 is built from 15 residues. The CDR3 reads CASSQEGGGSYEQYF. Written as DNA, the CDR3 is TGCGCCAGCAGCCAAGAGGGGGGTGGGTCCTACGAGCAGTACTTC.